These T cell receptor beta chains were read from a single sample in a study of T cells in Graves' hyperthyroidism and ophthalmopathy. TCRdb redid the calling of the multiplex PCR reads with MiXCR, one entry per CDR3 protein. The sample has some 570,000 distinct CDR3 sequences; roughly 17% are singletons. Sequenced input: blood. The receptor source for this set is a young woman with Graves' ophthalmopathy. Each CDR3 is given with its conserved first and last residue. The D gene is left open where the match is weak. Expanded clones get a size class; other rows say once, few or many, or leave the size out.

clone size	CDR3 length	V gene	D gene	J gene	CDR3 DNA	CDR3 protein
NA	16	TRBV19	NA	TRBJ2-7	TGTGCCAGTAGTACATGGAAGACAGGCCTAGGGTACGAGCAGTACTTC	CASSTWKTGLGYEQYF
NA	14	TRBV7-9	NA	TRBJ1-1	TGTGCCGGCAGCTCACCGGCGGGAAACACTGAAGCTTTCTTT	CAGSSPAGNTEAFF
NA	14	TRBV6-1	TRBD2	TRBJ2-5	TGTGCCAGCAGGCCGGGACTAGGGTCGGAGACCCAGTACTTC	CASRPGLGSETQYF
many	15	TRBV7-3	NA	TRBJ1-1	TGTGCCAGCAGCTTATATTCAGACATGAACACTGAAGCTTTCTTT	CASSLYSDMNTEAFF
NA	14	TRBV4-1	NA	TRBJ2-5	TGCGCCAGCAGCCAGACACCGTCTCAAGAGACCCAGTACTTC	CASSQTPSQETQYF
NA	14	TRBV12-3/TRBV12-4	NA	TRBJ1-2	TGTGCCAGCAGTCGCTCGACCGGGACACATGGCTACACCTTC	CASSRSTGTHGYTF
many	15	TRBV18	NA	TRBJ1-1	TGTGCCAGCTCACACTACAGGGACCTCAACACTGAAGCTTTCTTT	CASSHYRDLNTEAFF
few	16	TRBV9	TRBD2	TRBJ2-2	TGTGCCAGCAGCCCCCTGGGGGGGGGTTACACCGGGGAGCTGTTTTTT	CASSPLGGGYTGELFF
many	14	TRBV2	NA	TRBJ2-5	TGTGCCAGCCGATACGGGGCGAGAGGAGAGACCCAGTACTTC	CASRYGARGETQYF
many	13	TRBV7-9	NA	TRBJ2-1	TGTGCCAGCAGGACGGACAACTTCAATGAGCAGTTCTTC	CASRTDNFNEQFF
NA	17	TRBV4-2	TRBD1	TRBJ1-2	TGTGCCAGCAGCCAAGAAGGGGACAGGGCGGCTAACTATGGCTACACCTTC	CASSQEGDRAANYGYTF
many	14	TRBV7-8	TRBD1	TRBJ2-4	TGTGCCAGCAGCCCCGGACAGGGTCTAAACATTCAGTACTTC	CASSPGQGLNIQYF
few	18	TRBV27	TRBD2	TRBJ2-1	TGTGCCAGCAGTTACCTACCAGGGACTAGCGGGATCAACAATGAGCAGTTCTTC	CASSYLPGTSGINNEQFF
many	15	TRBV5-1	NA	TRBJ1-1	TGCGCCAGCAGTCCGACCACTTCACAGGGCACTGAAGCTTTCTTT	CASSPTTSQGTEAFF
NA	15	TRBV5-1	TRBD1	TRBJ1-4	TGCGCCAGCAGCATATCGACAGGGGCTAATGAAAAACTGTTTTTT	CASSISTGANEKLFF
few	15	TRBV4-1	NA	TRBJ1-4	TGCGCCAGCAGCCAATTCGGGGGATTGGAGGAAAAACTGTTTTTT	CASSQFGGLEEKLFF
many	13	TRBV30	NA	TRBJ1-1	TGTGCCTGGACCGGATCGACAGGAAGTGAAGCTTTCTTT	CAWTGSTGSEAFF
NA	15	TRBV5-4	NA	TRBJ2-3	TGTGCCAGCAGCTCTGAGCGGTCTGGCACAGATACGCAGTATTTT	CASSSERSGTDTQYF
NA	17	TRBV7-2	NA	TRBJ1-5	TGTGCCAGCAGAGTCGGGGGGGGGATTCAAAGCAATCAGCCCCAGCATTTT	CASRVGGGIQSNQPQHF
many	16	TRBV12-3/TRBV12-4	TRBD1	TRBJ1-2	TGTGCCAGCAGCCTTCCGGCAGGGGGAAGCAACTATGGCTACACCTTC	CASSLPAGGSNYGYTF
few	14	TRBV29-1	NA	TRBJ2-7	TGCAGCGCAACCCCGGAAGGATTAACCTACGAGCAGTACTTC	CSATPEGLTYEQYF
NA	13	TRBV20-1	TRBD2	TRBJ2-3	TGCAGTGCTGACGGGACTAGCGGGGATACGCAGTATTTT	CSADGTSGDTQYF
NA	13	TRBV28	NA	TRBJ1-1	TGTGCCAGCAGTTCAACGACGCCAGCTGAAGCTTTCTTT	CASSSTTPAEAFF
many	12	TRBV6-2/TRBV6-3	NA	TRBJ2-7	TGTGCCAGCAGCCTGACAGCCTACGAGCAGTACTTC	CASSLTAYEQYF
few	15	TRBV7-3	NA	TRBJ1-1	TGTGCCAGCAGTCCATCGGGGGGCCTCGACACTGAAGCTTTCTTT	CASSPSGGLDTEAFF
many	13	TRBV20-1	TRBD1	TRBJ2-3	TGCAGTGCTTTTGGACAGGGGGCTGATACGCAGTATTTT	CSAFGQGADTQYF
many	16	TRBV28	TRBD1	TRBJ2-3	TGTGCCAGCAGTTTATCGACAGGGGGTAGCACAGATACGCAGTATTTT	CASSLSTGGSTDTQYF
many	13	TRBV5-8	TRBD1	TRBJ2-2	TGTGCCAGCAGCGGACAGGGGGCCGGGGAGCTGTTTTTT	CASSGQGAGELFF
many	18	TRBV27	TRBD2	TRBJ2-3	TGTGCCAGCAGTCCCCGGACGGGCGGGGGGCCCGGGGGGAATACGCAGTATTTT	CASSPRTGGGPGGNTQYF
NA	15	TRBV9	TRBD1	TRBJ1-2	TGTGCCAGCAGCCCCGGACCAGGGGGCAACTATGGCTACACCTTC	CASSPGPGGNYGYTF
few	14	TRBV10-3	NA	TRBJ1-1	TGTGCCATCAGTGTCTGGGGTCCGAACACTGAAGCTTTCTTT	CAISVWGPNTEAFF
NA	17	TRBV19	TRBD1	TRBJ1-5	TGTGCCAGTAGTATGGGACAGGGGGCGCTTGGCAATCAGCCCCAGCATTTT	CASSMGQGALGNQPQHF
many	14	TRBV28	NA	TRBJ1-1	TGTGCCAGCACCCATCTGACAGGCAACACTGAAGCTTTCTTT	CASTHLTGNTEAFF
many	16	TRBV6-2/TRBV6-3	TRBD2	TRBJ2-5	TGTGCCAGCAGTTACCCAGGACTAGCGGGGGCAGAGACCCAGTACTTC	CASSYPGLAGAETQYF
NA	15	TRBV7-2	NA	TRBJ1-5	TGTGCCAGCAGCTTAGCCTGGGGAGGGACTCAGCCCCAGCATTTT	CASSLAWGGTQPQHF